This entry describes one T cell receptor beta chain. What it binds is unknown. The source of the sample is a study of shared clonotypes between healthy human individuals. Study-level findings and limits: Generation probabilities were higher for clonotypes shared across all four sorted-subset donors than for unshared ones.

Between the trimmed V and J ends, which lost 0 bases and 10 bases, there was a span of 10 bases. There are 13 residues in the CDR3. Germline V gives CDR1 LGHNA, CDR2 YSLEER. CD45RO-negative, CCR7-selected cells formed the naive CD8 fraction, which excluded terminally differentiated effector memory CD45RA+ cells. Only in-frame clones appear in the TCRdb table, and some are missing; sequencing was by immunoSEQ multiplex PCR. In the table there are about 2.1 million clones, about 93% of which are singletons. The specimen sequenced was naive CD8+ T cells from PBMCs. The chain uses TRBV4-3 and TRBJ1-5; D gene ambiguous. The receptor's source is a man aged 18-30 years in good health. Some clones in this sample may be carry-over from other donors' samples. CDR3 amino acids: CASSQDQRGPQHF. The CDR3 DNA is TGCGCCAGCAGCCAAGATCAACGGGGTCCCCAGCATTTT.